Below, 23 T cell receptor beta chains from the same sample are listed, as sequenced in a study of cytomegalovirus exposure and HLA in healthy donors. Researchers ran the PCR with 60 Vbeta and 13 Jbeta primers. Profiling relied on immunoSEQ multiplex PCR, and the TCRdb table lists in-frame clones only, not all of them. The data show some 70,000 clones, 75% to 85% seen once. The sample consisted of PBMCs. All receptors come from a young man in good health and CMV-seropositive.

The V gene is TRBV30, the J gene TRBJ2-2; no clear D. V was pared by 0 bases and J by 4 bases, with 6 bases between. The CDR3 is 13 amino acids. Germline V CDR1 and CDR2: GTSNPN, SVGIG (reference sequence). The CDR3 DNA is TGTGCCTGGAGTGTGTATAGCACCGGGGAGCTGTTTTTT. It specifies CAWSVYSTGELFF.

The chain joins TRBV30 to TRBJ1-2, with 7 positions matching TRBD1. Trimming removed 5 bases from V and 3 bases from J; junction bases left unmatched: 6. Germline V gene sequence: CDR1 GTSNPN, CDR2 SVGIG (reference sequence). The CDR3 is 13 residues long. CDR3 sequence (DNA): TGTGCCTGGGGTAGTCAGGGGGACTATGGCTACACCTTC. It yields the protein CAWGSQGDYGYTF.

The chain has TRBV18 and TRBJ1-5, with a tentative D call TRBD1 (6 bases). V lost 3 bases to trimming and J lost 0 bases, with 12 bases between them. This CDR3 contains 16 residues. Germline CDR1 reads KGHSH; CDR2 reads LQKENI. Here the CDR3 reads CASSPRNRDSNQPQHF. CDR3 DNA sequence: TGTGCCAGCTCACCGCGCAACAGGGATAGCAATCAGCCCCAGCATTTT.

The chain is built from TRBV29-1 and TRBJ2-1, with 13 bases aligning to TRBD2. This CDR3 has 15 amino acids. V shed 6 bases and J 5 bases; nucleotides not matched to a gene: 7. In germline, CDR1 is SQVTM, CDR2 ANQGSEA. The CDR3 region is CSVLLAGGLNNEQFF. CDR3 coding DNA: TGCAGCGTACTACTAGCGGGGGGGCTAAACAATGAGCAGTTCTTC.

CDR3: CASGQDNSPLHF. The CDR3 bases are TGTGCCTCGGGACAGGATAATTCACCCCTCCACTTT. The J gene is TRBJ1-6, the V gene TRBV30; TRBD1 matches at 8 bases. This CDR3 contains 12 residues. The trim removed 7 bases at V and 5 bases at J, leaving 1 base unmatched. Germline V gene data show CDR1 as GTSNPN and CDR2 as SVGIG (reference sequence).

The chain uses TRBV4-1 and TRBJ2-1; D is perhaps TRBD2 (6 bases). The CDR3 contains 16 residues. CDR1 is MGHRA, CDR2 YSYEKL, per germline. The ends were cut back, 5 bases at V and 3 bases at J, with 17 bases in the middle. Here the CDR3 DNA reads TGCGCCAGCAGCGCAAGGTGGCAGGGAGGCTACAATGAGCAGTTCTTC. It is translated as CASSARWQGGYNEQFF.

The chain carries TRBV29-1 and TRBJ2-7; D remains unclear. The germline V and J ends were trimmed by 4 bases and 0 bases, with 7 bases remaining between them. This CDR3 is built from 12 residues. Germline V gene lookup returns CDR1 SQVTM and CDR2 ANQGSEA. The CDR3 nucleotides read TGCAGCGTTGCCCAGGACTCCTACGAGCAGTACTTC. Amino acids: CSVAQDSYEQYF.

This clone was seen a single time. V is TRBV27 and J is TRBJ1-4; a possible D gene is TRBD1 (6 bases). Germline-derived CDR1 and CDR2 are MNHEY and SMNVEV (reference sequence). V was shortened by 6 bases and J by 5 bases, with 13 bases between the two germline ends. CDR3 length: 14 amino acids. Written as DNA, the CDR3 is TGTGCCAGCAGCCGCGGGGGACAAAATGAAAAACTGTTTTTT. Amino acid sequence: CASSRGGQNEKLFF.

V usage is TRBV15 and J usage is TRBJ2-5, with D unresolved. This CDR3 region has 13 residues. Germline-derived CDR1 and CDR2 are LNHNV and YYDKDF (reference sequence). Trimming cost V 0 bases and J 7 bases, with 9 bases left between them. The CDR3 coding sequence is TGTGCCACCAGCAGAGATAAACCAGGGACCCAGTACTTC. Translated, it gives CATSRDKPGTQYF. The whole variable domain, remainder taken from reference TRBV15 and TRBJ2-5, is DAMVIQNPRYQVTQFGKPVTLSCSQTLNHNVMYWYQQKSSQAPKLLFHYYDKDFNNEADTPDNFQSRRPNTSFCFLDIRSPGLGDTAMYLCATSRDKPGTQYFGPGTRLLVL.

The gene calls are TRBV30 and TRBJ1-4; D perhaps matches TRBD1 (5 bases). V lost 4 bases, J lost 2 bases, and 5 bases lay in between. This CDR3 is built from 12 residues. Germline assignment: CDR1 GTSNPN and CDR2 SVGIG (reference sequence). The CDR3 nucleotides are TGTGCCTGGAAGGGGACTAATGAAAAACTGTTTTTT. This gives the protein CAWKGTNEKLFF.

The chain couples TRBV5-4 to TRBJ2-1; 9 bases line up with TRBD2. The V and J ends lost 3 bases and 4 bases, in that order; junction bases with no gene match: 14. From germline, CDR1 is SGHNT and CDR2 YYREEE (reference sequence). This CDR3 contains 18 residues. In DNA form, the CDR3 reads TGTGCCAGCAGCTCGGGGATTACGCTAGCGGGGAAGTACAATGAGCAGTTCTTC. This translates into CASSSGITLAGKYNEQFF.

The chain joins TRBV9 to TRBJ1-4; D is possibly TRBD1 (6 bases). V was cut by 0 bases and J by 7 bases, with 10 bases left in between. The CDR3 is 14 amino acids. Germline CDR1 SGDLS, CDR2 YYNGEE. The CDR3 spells CASSVDREGEKLFF. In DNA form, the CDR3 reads TGTGCCAGCAGCGTAGACAGGGAGGGTGAAAAACTGTTTTTT.

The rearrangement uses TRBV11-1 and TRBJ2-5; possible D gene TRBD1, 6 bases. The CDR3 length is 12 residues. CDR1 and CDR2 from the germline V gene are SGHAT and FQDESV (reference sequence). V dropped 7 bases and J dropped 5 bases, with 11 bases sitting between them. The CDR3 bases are TGTGCCAGCACCGATCAGGGGGAGACCCAGTACTTC. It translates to CASTDQGETQYF. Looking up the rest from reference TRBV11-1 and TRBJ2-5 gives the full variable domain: EAEVAQSPRYKITEKSQAVAFWCDPISGHATLYWYRQILGQGPELLVQFQDESVVDDSQLPKDRFSAERLKGVDSTLKIQPAELGDSAMYLCASTDQGETQYFGPGTRLLVL.

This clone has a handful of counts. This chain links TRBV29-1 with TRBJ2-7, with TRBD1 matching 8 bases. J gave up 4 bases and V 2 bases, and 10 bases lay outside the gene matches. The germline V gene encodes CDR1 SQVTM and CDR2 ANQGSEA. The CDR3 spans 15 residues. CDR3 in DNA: TGCAGCGTTGAAAGTAACCAGGGGGCCGGGTACGAGCAGTACTTC. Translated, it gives CSVESNQGAGYEQYF.

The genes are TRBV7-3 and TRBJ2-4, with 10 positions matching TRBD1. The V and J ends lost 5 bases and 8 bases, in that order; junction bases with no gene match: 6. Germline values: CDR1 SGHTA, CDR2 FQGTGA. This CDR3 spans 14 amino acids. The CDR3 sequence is CASSPGQGGDIQYF. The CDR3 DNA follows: TGTGCCAGCAGCCCCGGACAGGGGGGGGACATTCAGTACTTC.

This CDR3 is CASSLILRGRTDTQYF. As DNA, the CDR3 is TGTGCCAGCAGCTTGATTTTAAGGGGGCGCACAGATACGCAGTATTTT. This chain connects TRBV7-8 to TRBJ2-3, with 7 bases matching TRBD1. Per the germline V gene, CDR1 is SGHVS and CDR2 is FQNEAQ. The V segment lost 3 bases and the J segment 1 base; nucleotides outside the gene matches: 7. The CDR3 has 16 residues.

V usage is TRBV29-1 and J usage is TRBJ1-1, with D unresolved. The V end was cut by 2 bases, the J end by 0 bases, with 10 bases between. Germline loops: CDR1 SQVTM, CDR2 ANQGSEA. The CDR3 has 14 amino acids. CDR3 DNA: TGCAGCGTTGAAACACAGACCATGAACACTGAAGCTTTCTTT. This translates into CSVETQTMNTEAFF.

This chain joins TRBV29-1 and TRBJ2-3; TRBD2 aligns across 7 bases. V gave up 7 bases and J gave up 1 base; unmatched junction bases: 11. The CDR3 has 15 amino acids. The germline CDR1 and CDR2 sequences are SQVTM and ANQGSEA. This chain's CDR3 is CSAGEVGGGTDTQYF. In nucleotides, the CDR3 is TGCAGCGCTGGCGAAGTGGGAGGGGGCACAGATACGCAGTATTTT.

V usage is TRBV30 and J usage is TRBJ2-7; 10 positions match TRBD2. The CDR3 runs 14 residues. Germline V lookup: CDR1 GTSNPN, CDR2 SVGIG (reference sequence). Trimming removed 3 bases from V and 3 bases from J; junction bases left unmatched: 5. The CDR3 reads CAWRGLASNYEQYF. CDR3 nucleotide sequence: TGTGCCTGGAGGGGACTAGCGTCAAACTACGAGCAGTACTTC.

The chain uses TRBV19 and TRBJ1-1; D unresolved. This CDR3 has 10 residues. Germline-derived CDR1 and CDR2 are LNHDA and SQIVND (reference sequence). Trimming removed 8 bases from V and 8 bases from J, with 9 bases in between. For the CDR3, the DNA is TGTGCCAGTGGCCAGTTAGAAGCTTTCTTT. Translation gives CASGQLEAFF. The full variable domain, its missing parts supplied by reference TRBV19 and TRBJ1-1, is DGGITQSPKYLFRKEGQNVTLSCEQNLNHDAMYWYRQDPGQGLRLIYYSQIVNDFQKGDIAEGYSVSREKKESFPLTVTSAQKNPTAFYLCASGQLEAFFGQGTRLTVV.

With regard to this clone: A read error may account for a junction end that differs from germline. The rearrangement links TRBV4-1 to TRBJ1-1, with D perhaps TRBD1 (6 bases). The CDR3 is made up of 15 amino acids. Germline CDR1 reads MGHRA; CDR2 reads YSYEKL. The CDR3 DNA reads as TGCGCCAGCAGCAAAGAGGGGGGAGGGCTGACTGAAGCTTTCTTT. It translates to CASSKEGGGLTEAFF.

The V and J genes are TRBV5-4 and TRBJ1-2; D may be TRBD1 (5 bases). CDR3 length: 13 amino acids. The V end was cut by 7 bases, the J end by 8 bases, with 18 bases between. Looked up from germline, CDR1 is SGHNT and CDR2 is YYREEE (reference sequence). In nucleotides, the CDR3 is TGTGCCAGCCAATTACAAGGGGTGCAAGGCTACACCTTC. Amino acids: CASQLQGVQGYTF.

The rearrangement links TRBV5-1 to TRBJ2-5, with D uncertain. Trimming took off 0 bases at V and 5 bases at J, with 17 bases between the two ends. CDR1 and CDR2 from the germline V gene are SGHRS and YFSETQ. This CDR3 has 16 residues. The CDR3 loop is CASSLAVIASGETQYF. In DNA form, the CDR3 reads TGCGCCAGCAGCTTGGCTGTAATAGCCAGTGGGGAGACCCAGTACTTC.